This T cell receptor beta chain was retrieved from a study of patients and donors after allogeneic stem cell transplantation. MiXCR was run by TCRdb on the RT-PCR reads, yielding one entry per CDR3 protein. The sample lists 200,000 to 250,000 distinct CDR3 sequences; roughly 15% were seen once. V shed 2 bases and J 1 base; nucleotides not matched to a gene: 7. The CDR3 covers 17 residues. The genes are TRBV12-3 or TRBV12-4 and TRBJ1-1, with 10 positions matching TRBD1. The sample consisted of blood, either unsorted or a sorted T cell fraction (not recorded which). This sequence originates from a human donor who was either an allogeneic HSCT recipient or a stem cell or donor lymphocyte infusion donor (not recorded which). It is not recorded whose cells these are; they may come from a transplant donor. The CDR3 protein is CASSLRGQGLGNTEAFF. CDR3 nucleotide sequence: TGTGCCAGCAGTTTAAGGGGACAGGGGCTGGGGAACACTGAAGCTTTCTTT.